These 4 T cell receptor beta chains came from one sample sequenced in a study of shared clonotypes between healthy human individuals. Sequenced by immunoSEQ multiplex PCR; TCRdb stores in-frame clones only, minus some. The sample contains roughly 450,000 clones, around 74% of which appear only once. The sequencing input was PBMCs. Receptors originate from a woman in her 40s in good health. Some clones in this sample may be carry-over from other donors' samples.

The V and J genes are TRBV7-3 and TRBJ2-7; tentative D call: TRBD1 (6 bases). Between the trimmed V and J ends, which lost 2 bases and 3 bases, there was a span of 14 bases. CDR1 and CDR2 (germline): SGHTA, FQGTGA. The CDR3 is 15 amino acids. CDR3 region: CASSLRAGENYEQYF. The CDR3 DNA reads as TGTGCCAGCAGCTTACGGGCAGGGGAAAACTACGAGCAGTACTTC.

This chain joins TRBV29-1 and TRBJ1-1, with D tentatively TRBD1 (6 bases). V lost 6 bases to trimming and J lost 4 bases, with 12 bases between them. Germline V gene sequence: CDR1 SQVTM, CDR2 ANQGSEA. This CDR3 is 12 amino acids long. The CDR3 loop is CSVGTRGTEAFF. For the CDR3, the DNA is TGCAGCGTAGGGACACGGGGCACTGAAGCTTTCTTT.

The chain employs TRBV10-3 and TRBJ2-2; D unresolved. The V and J ends lost 3 bases and 5 bases respectively, with 16 bases between them. Germline CDR1 and CDR2: ENHRY and SYGVKD. The CDR3 length is 16 residues. The CDR3 DNA reads as TGTGCCATCAGTGACCCACCGGGCCGATCTACCGGGGAGCTGTTTTTT. Protein sequence: CAISDPPGRSTGELFF.

V and J are TRBV5-4 and TRBJ2-5, with unresolved D. The germline V and J ends were trimmed by 4 bases and 1 base, with 11 bases remaining between them. The CDR3 runs 14 residues. In germline, CDR1 is SGHNT, CDR2 YYREEE (reference sequence). DNA of the CDR3: TGTGCCAGCAGCCGAGGTCGGCTCCAAGAGACCCAGTACTTC. Amino acid sequence: CASSRGRLQETQYF.